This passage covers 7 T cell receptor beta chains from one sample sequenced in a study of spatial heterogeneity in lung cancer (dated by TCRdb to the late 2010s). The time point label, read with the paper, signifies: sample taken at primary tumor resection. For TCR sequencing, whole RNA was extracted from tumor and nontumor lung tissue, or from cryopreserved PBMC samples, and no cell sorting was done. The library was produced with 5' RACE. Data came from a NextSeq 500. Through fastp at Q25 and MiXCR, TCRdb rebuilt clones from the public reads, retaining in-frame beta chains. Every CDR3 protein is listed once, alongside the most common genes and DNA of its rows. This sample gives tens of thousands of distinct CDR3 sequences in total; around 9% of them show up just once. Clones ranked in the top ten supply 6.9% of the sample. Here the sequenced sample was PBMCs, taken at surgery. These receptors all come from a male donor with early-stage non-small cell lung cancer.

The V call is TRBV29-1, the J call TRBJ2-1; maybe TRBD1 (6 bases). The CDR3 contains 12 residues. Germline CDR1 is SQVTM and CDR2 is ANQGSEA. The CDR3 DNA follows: TGCATCGGCACAGGGCAGTACAATGAGCAGTTCTTC. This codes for CIGTGQYNEQFF.

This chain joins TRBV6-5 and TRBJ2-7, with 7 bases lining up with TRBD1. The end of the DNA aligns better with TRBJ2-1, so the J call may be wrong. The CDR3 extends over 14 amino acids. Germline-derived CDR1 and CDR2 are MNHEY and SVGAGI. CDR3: CASRNTGDRPEQFF. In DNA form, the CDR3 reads TGTGCCAGCAGAAATACAGGGGATCGTCCCGAGCAGTTCTTC.

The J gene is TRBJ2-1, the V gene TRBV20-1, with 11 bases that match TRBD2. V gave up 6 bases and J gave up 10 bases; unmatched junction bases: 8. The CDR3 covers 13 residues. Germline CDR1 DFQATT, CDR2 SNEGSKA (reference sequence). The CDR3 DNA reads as TGCAGTGCGGGAGACGGGACTAGCGGAGAGCAGTTCTTC. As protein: CSAGDGTSGEQFF.

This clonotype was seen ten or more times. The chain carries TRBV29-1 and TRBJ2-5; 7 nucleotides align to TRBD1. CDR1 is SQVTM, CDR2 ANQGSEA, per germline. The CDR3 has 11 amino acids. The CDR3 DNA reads TGCAGTTTGGGACAGCAAGAGACCCAGTACTTC. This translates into CSLGQQETQYF.

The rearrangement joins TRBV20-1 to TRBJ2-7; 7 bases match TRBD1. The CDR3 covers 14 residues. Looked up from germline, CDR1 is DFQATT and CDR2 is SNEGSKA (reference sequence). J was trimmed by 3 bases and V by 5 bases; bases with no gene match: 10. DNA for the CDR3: TGCAGTGCTTCGGGACAGAATAAACGCTACGAGCAGTACTTC. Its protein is CSASGQNKRYEQYF.

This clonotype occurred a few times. The CDR3, as DNA: TGTGCCAGCAGCTTGCCTGCTAACGGGAGGAACACCGGGGAGCTGTTTTTT. This encodes CASSLPANGRNTGELFF. The chain links TRBV7-2 to TRBJ2-2, with D possibly being TRBD2 (6 bases). V was cut by 3 bases and J by 1 base, with 15 bases left in between. The CDR3 has 17 residues. CDR1 and CDR2 from the germline V gene are SGHTA and FQGNSA.

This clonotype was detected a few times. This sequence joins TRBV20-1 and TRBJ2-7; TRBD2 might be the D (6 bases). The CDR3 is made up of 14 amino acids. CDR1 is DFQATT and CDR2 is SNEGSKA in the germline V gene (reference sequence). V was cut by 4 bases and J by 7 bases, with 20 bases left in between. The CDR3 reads CSAKTDTGGYEQYF. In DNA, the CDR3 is TGCAGTGCTAAAACGGACACCGGGGGATATGAGCAGTACTTC.